This TCR beta chain was profiled in a study of blood T cell repertoires in COVID-19. Overall study: Sources were T cells, B-cell-depleted T cells, or PBMCs; the material itself was cDNA or gDNA.

Recruited during active infection, patients (from Seattle) were subsequently followed longitudinally. The CDR3 covers 12 residues. The V end lost 1 base, the J end lost 8 bases, and 7 bases lay between the germline ends. CDR1 SGHDT and CDR2 YYEEEE come from the germline V gene. This table comes from immunoSEQ multiplex PCR, and its TCRdb copy is limited to in-frame clones, with some not included. The sample records under 200,000 clones, roughly 84% being singletons. Sequencing was performed on peripheral blood. The V gene is TRBV5-6, the J gene TRBJ2-1; D is uncertain. This sequence was found in a woman between 45 and 65 years old with COVID-19, enrolled during active disease. CDR3 nucleotides: TGTGCCAGCAGCTTGACCGGGTATGAGCAGTTCTTC. Amino acids: CASSLTGYEQFF.